This T cell receptor (beta chain) derives from a study of shared T cell receptors in the human thymus. Repertoires were generated with immunoSEQ multiplex PCR, while TCRdb's copy carries only in-frame clones and drops some. The repertoire has roughly 68,000 clones, nearly 95% of them found once; the top ten carry 0.03% to 0.04%. This CDR3 is built from 17 residues. Germline loops: CDR1 LGHNA, CDR2 YSLEER. Trimming cost V 0 bases and J 2 bases, with 16 bases left between them. This chain connects TRBV4-3 to TRBJ2-5, with a possible D match to TRBD2 (7 bases). The specimen was thymocytes. The sequence was collected from a human donor. The CDR3 loop reads CASSQDRPGGLQETQYF. The CDR3 DNA sequence: TGCGCCAGCAGCCAAGATAGGCCGGGGGGCCTGCAAGAGACCCAGTACTTC.